This TCR beta chain was obtained from a study of cytomegalovirus exposure and HLA in healthy donors. The overall study: Sequencing of about 200 million T cells in an earlier analysis found 95 million to 120 million unique TCR beta sequences. General study findings and limits: TCR beta chains associated with HLA were, in a later analysis, more clonally expanded than equally common others.

PCR amplification relied on 60 Vbeta primers (plus 13 Jbeta primers). TCRdb keeps only in-frame clones here, not all; method: immunoSEQ multiplex PCR. The sample has fewer than 120,000 clones; around 85% are singletons. In the case of this clone: What it recognizes is unknown.

CDR3 length: 12 amino acids. In germline, CDR1 is SQVTM, CDR2 ANQGSEA. Trimming took off 7 bases at V and 4 bases at J, with 13 bases between the two ends. This receptor was taken from a man between 40 and 49 years old in good health and CMV-seronegative. Sequencing input: PBMCs. V and J are TRBV29-1 and TRBJ2-5, with a possible D match to TRBD1 (5 bases). The CDR3 is CSARAQGETQYF. The DNA of the CDR3 is TGCAGCGCTCGGGCCCAGGGAGAGACCCAGTACTTC. Supplemented by reference TRBV29-1 and TRBJ2-5, the full variable domain reads SAVISQKPSRDICQRGTSLTIQCQVDSQVTMMFWYRQQPGQSLTLIATANQGSEATYESGFVIDKFPISRPNLTFSTLTVSNMSPEDSSIYLCSARAQGETQYFGPGTRLLVL.